Each of the 23 T cell receptor beta chains below was sequenced from the same sample in a study of T cell changes during pregnancy in multiple sclerosis. The table came from immunoSEQ multiplex PCR; TCRdb's copy has only in-frame clones and leaves some out. Of 28,000 or so clones listed, around 90% were seen once; the top ten hold 5% to 8%. Source: CD8+ T cells from peripheral blood mononuclear cells, taken before pregnancy. The source is a female donor with multiple sclerosis, enrolled in a pregnancy study.

The chain is built from TRBV19 and TRBJ1-5; 7 bases fit TRBD1. The CDR3 contains 14 residues. J lost 3 bases, V lost 7 bases, and 6 bases had no gene match. Germline loops: CDR1 LNHDA, CDR2 SQIVND (reference sequence). The CDR3 DNA follows: TGTGCCAGTAAGGACAGGACTTACAATCAGCCCCAGCATTTT. Residues: CASKDRTYNQPQHF. The full variable domain, its missing parts supplied by reference TRBV19 and TRBJ1-5, is DGGITQSPKYLFRKEGQNVTLSCEQNLNHDAMYWYRQDPGQGLRLIYYSQIVNDFQKGDIAEGYSVSREKKESFPLTVTSAQKNPTAFYLCASKDRTYNQPQHFGDGTRLSIL.

The V call is TRBV4-3, the J call TRBJ2-3, with D perhaps matching TRBD2 (6 bases). Germline V gene lookup returns CDR1 LGHNA and CDR2 YSLEER. This CDR3 is 16 amino acids long. V was shortened by 0 bases and J by 6 bases, with 16 bases between the two germline ends. The CDR3 DNA reads as TGCGCCAGCAGCCAAGATCGGCTAGCCGCGGGGGATACGCAGTATTTT. This encodes CASSQDRLAAGDTQYF.

The rearrangement links TRBV28 to TRBJ1-3; D perhaps matches TRBD1 (5 bases). Trimming shortened V by 3 bases and J by 0 bases, and 15 bases separated the two germline ends. The CDR3 sequence is 17 residues long. The germline V gene has CDR1 MDHEN and CDR2 SYDVKM. The CDR3 protein is CASSFGNRRFSGNTIYF. The CDR3 region has the DNA TGTGCCAGCAGTTTCGGTAACAGGCGCTTCTCTGGAAACACCATATATTTT.

This chain uses TRBV27 with TRBJ2-2; no firm D call. Germline V gene lookup returns CDR1 MNHEY and CDR2 SMNVEV (reference sequence). The V end was cut by 5 bases, the J end by 6 bases, with 16 bases between. This CDR3 comprises 15 residues. CDR3 in amino acids: CASSPDIWSAGELFF. In DNA form, the CDR3 reads TGTGCCAGCAGTCCGGATATCTGGAGCGCCGGGGAGCTGTTTTTT.

The V gene is TRBV7-2, the J gene TRBJ2-7, with 9 bases matching TRBD2. The trim removed 0 bases at V and 5 bases at J, leaving 8 bases unmatched. CDR1 is SGHTA and CDR2 is FQGNSA in the germline V gene. There are 16 residues in the CDR3. CDR3 bases: TGTGCCAGCAGCTTAGCGGGCCGCGGGAGGGTCCACGAGCAGTACTTC. It specifies CASSLAGRGRVHEQYF.

In the case of this clone: The germline gene is not matched at one end of the junction; a read error may be the cause. The rearrangement uses TRBV7-7 and TRBJ2-1; D remains unclear. CDR1 is SSHAT and CDR2 is FNYEAQ in the germline V gene (reference sequence). The CDR3 consists of 13 residues. This CDR3 reads CASSLSVGWEQFF. The CDR3 bases are TGTGCTAGCAGCTTATCAGTGGGCTGGGAGCAGTTCTTC.

The rearrangement joins TRBV7-9 to TRBJ2-7; 7 nucleotides align to TRBD1. The CDR3 spans 13 residues. Germline CDR1 and CDR2: SEHNR and FQNEAQ (reference sequence). V lost 3 bases to trimming and J lost 2 bases; unmatched junction nucleotides: 1. CDR3 sequence (DNA): TGTGCCAGCAGCTTCACAGGGGCCTACGAGCAGTACTTC. Translated: CASSFTGAYEQYF.

The CDR3 DNA reads as TGTGCCAGTAGTAGAGGGACAGAGCGCTCCGGGGAGCTGTTTTTT. This encodes CASSRGTERSGELFF. This chain joins TRBV19 and TRBJ2-2; 7 bases are shared with TRBD1. V was clipped by 4 bases and J by 6 bases; unmatched bases: 8. CDR3 length equals 15 residues. Germline V gene data show CDR1 as LNHDA and CDR2 as SQIVND (reference sequence).

The chain combines TRBV27 with TRBJ2-3, with TRBD1 matching over 12 bases. The trim removed 6 bases at V and 3 bases at J, leaving 4 bases unmatched. The V gene's germline CDR1 is MNHEY and CDR2 SMNVEV (reference sequence). This CDR3 region has 15 residues. The CDR3 region is CASRGTGGFTDTQYF. The DNA for the CDR3 is TGTGCCAGCAGGGGGACAGGGGGCTTTACAGATACGCAGTATTTT.

This rearrangement joins TRBV4-2 to TRBJ1-2; no reliable D call. The CDR3 has 14 residues. CDR1 is LGHNA and CDR2 is YNFKEQ in the germline V gene. The V end lost 1 base, the J end lost 6 bases, and 12 bases lay between the germline ends. CDR3 sequence (DNA): TGTGCCAGCAGCCAAGTCGGGGAGGCGGATGGCTACACCTTC. It encodes CASSQVGEADGYTF.

CDR3 DNA: TGTGCCAGCAGTTATGTCTCAGGGGGCGGCACTGAAGCTTTCTTT. It is translated as CASSYVSGGGTEAFF. The chain employs TRBV6-6 and TRBJ1-1, with TRBD1 matching over 8 bases. V trimming: 3 bases; J trimming: 4 bases; junction bases outside the gene matches: 7. The CDR3 has 15 amino acids. Germline-derived CDR1 and CDR2 are MNHNY and SVGAGI (reference sequence).

The gene calls are TRBV6-1 and TRBJ2-5, with D tentatively TRBD2 (7 bases). V was shortened by 8 bases and J by 0 bases, with 10 bases between the two germline ends. The length of the CDR3 is 13 residues. CDR1 and CDR2 from the germline V gene are MNHNS and SASEGT. DNA for the CDR3: TGTGCCAGCGGAGGGGGGGACCAAGAGACCCAGTACTTC. This encodes CASGGGDQETQYF.

This chain uses TRBV7-9 with TRBJ2-3; perhaps TRBD2 as D (7 bases). Germline V CDR1 and CDR2: SEHNR, FQNEAQ (reference sequence). CDR3 length: 15 amino acids. The V and J ends lost 5 bases and 1 base respectively, with 13 bases between them. The CDR3: CASSPAGAGTDTQYF. CDR3 DNA: TGTGCCAGCAGCCCGGCGGGGGCCGGCACAGATACGCAGTATTTT.

As DNA, the CDR3 is TGTGCCAGCAGTTATGGAGGGGCCTCGGGTGGCTACACCTTC. The encoded protein is CASSYGGASGGYTF. The V and J genes are TRBV27 and TRBJ1-2; a possible D gene is TRBD1 (5 bases). The CDR3 has 14 amino acids. V lost 4 bases and J lost 7, with 16 bases in between. Looked up from germline, CDR1 is MNHEY and CDR2 is SMNVEV (reference sequence).

On this clone itself: This CDR3 is also generated by other DNA sequences in the sample. The chain links TRBV7-9 to TRBJ2-7; TRBD2 might be the D (5 bases). Germline V CDR1 and CDR2: SEHNR, FQNEAQ (reference sequence). CDR3 length: 13 residues. V lost 4 bases, J lost 0 bases, and 7 bases lay in between. CDR3 region: CASSSGVSYEQYF. In DNA, the CDR3 is TGTGCCAGCAGCTCCGGGGTCTCCTACGAGCAGTACTTC.

The rearrangement links TRBV7-6 to TRBJ1-1, with D possibly being TRBD1 (6 bases). Trimming pared 5 bases from V and 1 base from J, leaving 11 bases between. From germline, CDR1 is SGHVS and CDR2 FNYEAQ. The CDR3 loop spans 14 amino acids. The CDR3: CASSPPTGNTEAFF. CDR3 bases: TGTGCCAGCAGCCCCCCGACAGGGAACACTGAAGCTTTCTTT.

The chain recombines TRBV28 with TRBJ2-2, with 7 bases aligning to TRBD2. Germline lookup yields CDR1 MDHEN and CDR2 SYDVKM. CDR3 length: 14 amino acids. Germline trimming cut 11 bases from V and 4 bases from J; bases unmatched to any gene: 10. Written as DNA, the CDR3 is TGTGCCGGAGGTGGGACTAAACCCACCGGGGAGCTGTTTTTT. Protein sequence: CAGGGTKPTGELFF.

As to this clone: The junction shows a germline mismatch at one end, possibly a read error. The V gene is TRBV6-4, the J gene TRBJ2-1; no definite D call. Per the germline V gene, CDR1 is MRHNA and CDR2 is SNTAGT. The CDR3 spans 13 residues. In DNA form, the CDR3 reads TGTGCCAGCAGCCTAGACTCCAACAATGAGCAGTTCTTC. As protein: CASSLDSNNEQFF.

V is TRBV6-5 and J is TRBJ1-1; D is uncertain. V was clipped by 6 bases and J by 5 bases, with 13 bases between them. The germline V gene encodes CDR1 MNHEY and CDR2 SVGAGI. The CDR3 extends over 13 amino acids. The CDR3 nucleotides read TGTGCCAGCAGCTCCGACCCGGGGACTGAAGCTTTCTTT. Translating gives CASSSDPGTEAFF.

The chain employs TRBV4-1 and TRBJ2-3; TRBD2 matches at 10 bases. The CDR3 consists of 15 residues. Trimming at V came to 5 bases and at J to 0 bases, leaving 2 bases not matched to a gene. Germline V gene sequence: CDR1 MGHRA, CDR2 YSYEKL. CDR3 DNA: TGCGCCAGCAGCGGACTAGCGGTTAGCACAGATACGCAGTATTTT. Translation gives CASSGLAVSTDTQYF.

This chain connects TRBV6-5 to TRBJ1-6, with D uncertain. V lost 2 bases and J 7 bases, leaving 12 bases between the germline ends. The CDR3 loop spans 15 amino acids. Germline V gives CDR1 MNHEY, CDR2 SVGAGI. The CDR3 sequence is CASSYEASENSPLHF. The CDR3 coding sequence is TGTGCCAGCAGTTACGAAGCCTCGGAGAATTCACCCCTCCACTTT.

The V call is TRBV29-1, the J call TRBJ2-1; 7 nucleotides match TRBD2. This CDR3 is 14 amino acids long. The germline V gene has CDR1 SQVTM and CDR2 ANQGSEA. After removal of 7 bases from V and 0 bases from J, the junction contained 6 bases not matched to a gene. CDR3 DNA sequence: TGCAGCGATCTAGGCGGGAGCTCCTACAATGAGCAGTTCTTC. It translates to CSDLGGSSYNEQFF.

The V and J genes are TRBV7-9 and TRBJ2-1, with D perhaps TRBD2 (7 bases). This CDR3 spans 17 amino acids. Germline CDR1 reads SEHNR; CDR2 reads FQNEAQ (reference sequence). Trimming stripped 1 base from V and 0 bases from J, with 13 bases between. CDR3 region: CASSLVGGGGSYNEQFF. The CDR3, as DNA: TGTGCCAGCAGCTTAGTAGGGGGGGGAGGCTCCTACAATGAGCAGTTCTTC.